This TCR beta chain originates from a study of T cells in Graves' hyperthyroidism and ophthalmopathy. The study, taken as a whole, reports: A model using 13 V-J features told ophthalmopathy apart from stable hyperthyroidism.

On the basis of clinical symptoms, serum thyroxine and TRAb, thyroid ultrasound and orbital computed tomography, diagnoses were made. The CDR3 consists of 15 residues. The germline V and J ends were trimmed by 3 bases and 3 bases, with 14 bases remaining between them. Germline CDR1 MRHNA, CDR2 SNTAGT. Note on this clonotype: Antigen unknown.

TCR beta CDR3 region amplification was performed from RNA transcripts. RT-PCR in the first round (using the HTBI primer set) targeted the TCR CDR3. TCRdb re-analysed the multiplex PCR reads in MiXCR, keeping a single row per CDR3 protein. The table has approximately 640,000 distinct CDR3 sequences, over 40% seen once. The V gene is TRBV6-4, the J gene TRBJ1-1, with D possibly TRBD1 on 5 matching bases. The receptor's source is an adult man with Graves' disease, either hyperthyroidism or ophthalmopathy (not recorded which). The sequenced sample was peripheral blood or thyroid tissue (not recorded which). CDR3 sequence reads: CASSESGWGDTEAFF. DNA for the CDR3: TGTGCCAGCAGTGAATCGGGGTGGGGGGACACTGAAGCTTTCTTT.